A selection of T cell receptor beta chains follows, all from one sample in a study of T cell clones after liver transplantation. Using immunoSEQ multiplex PCR, the repertoire was profiled, and TCRdb retains in-frame clones only, with some absent. The repertoire consists of over 60,000 clones, with 80% occurring once and the leading ten covering about 0.63%. Sample: CD4+ T cells from blood, taken before liver transplant. These receptors were taken from a human donor who received a liver transplant. The CDR3 runs from the conserved cysteine through the conserved F or W. The D gene is left open where the match is weak. Not every row has a clone size; where given, it reads once, few, many or a size class.

j_call: TRBJ2-3
clone_size: many
d_call: TRBD2
v_call: TRBV30
cdr3_nt: TGTGCCTGGAGTCTTGCGGTGGGGGGGGATACGCAGTATTTT
cdr3_aa: CAWSLAVGGDTQYF

j_call: TRBJ2-7
clone_size: -
d_call: -
v_call: TRBV21-1
cdr3_nt: TGTGCCAGCAGCTCTAAACGACAGTTCTCCTACGAGCAGTACTTC
cdr3_aa: CASSSKRQFSYEQYF

j_call: TRBJ1-3
clone_size: few
d_call: -
v_call: TRBV29-1
cdr3_nt: TGCAGCGTAAAGGCGGGGACCAGCTCTGGAAACACCATATATTTT
cdr3_aa: CSVKAGTSSGNTIYF

j_call: TRBJ1-1
clone_size: -
d_call: -
v_call: TRBV29-1
cdr3_nt: TGCAGCGTTGTCGGGACTTCAGTGATTCGCCTTAACACTGAAGCTTTCTTT
cdr3_aa: CSVVGTSVIRLNTEAFF

j_call: TRBJ2-1
clone_size: -
d_call: -
v_call: TRBV4-3
cdr3_nt: TGCGCCAGCAGCCAAGACGCGGGGAATGAGCAGTTCTTC
cdr3_aa: CASSQDAGNEQFF

j_call: TRBJ1-2
clone_size: -
d_call: -
v_call: TRBV6-1
cdr3_nt: TGTGCCAGCAGTGGCGGGGTTCATAACTATGGCTACACCTTC
cdr3_aa: CASSGGVHNYGYTF

j_call: TRBJ2-7
clone_size: -
d_call: -
v_call: TRBV6-1
cdr3_nt: TGTGCCAGCAGTCGGGGCTTGTCCTACGAGCAGTACTTC
cdr3_aa: CASSRGLSYEQYF

j_call: TRBJ2-7
clone_size: -
d_call: TRBD1
v_call: TRBV7-8
cdr3_nt: TGTGCCAGCAGCTTCGGTCTACCCGGACAGGGGACCTACGAGCAGTACTTC
cdr3_aa: CASSFGLPGQGTYEQYF

j_call: TRBJ2-5
clone_size: -
d_call: -
v_call: TRBV7-2
cdr3_nt: TGTGCCAGCAGCCCACAAGAGACCCAGTACTTC
cdr3_aa: CASSPQETQYF

j_call: TRBJ2-1
clone_size: -
d_call: TRBD1
v_call: TRBV28
cdr3_nt: TGTGCCTGTACAAGGGGTTGGACAGGGGGCAATGAGCAGTTCTTC
cdr3_aa: CACTRGWTGGNEQFF

j_call: TRBJ2-7
clone_size: few
d_call: TRBD1
v_call: TRBV29-1
cdr3_nt: TGCAGCGCTGGGACAGGGATCCTGAGGGCAGGGTCCTACGAGCAGTACTTC
cdr3_aa: CSAGTGILRAGSYEQYF

j_call: TRBJ2-5
clone_size: -
d_call: TRBD1
v_call: TRBV27
cdr3_nt: TGTGCCAGCAGCGTGAGGGGGGGGACAGGGCGTGGGACCCAGTACTTC
cdr3_aa: CASSVRGGTGRGTQYF

j_call: TRBJ1-1
clone_size: -
d_call: TRBD1
v_call: TRBV28
cdr3_nt: TGTGCCAGCAGGCAGGACAGGGTGAACACTGAAGCTTTCTTT
cdr3_aa: CASRQDRVNTEAFF

j_call: TRBJ1-1
clone_size: -
d_call: -
v_call: TRBV5-8
cdr3_nt: TGTGCCAGCAGCTTGGCCGAGGGGTGGGACACTGAAGCTTTCTTT
cdr3_aa: CASSLAEGWDTEAFF

j_call: TRBJ2-7
clone_size: -
d_call: TRBD1
v_call: TRBV27
cdr3_nt: TGTGCCAGCAGCCGCTACAGGGGGGAGCAGTACTTC
cdr3_aa: CASSRYRGEQYF

j_call: TRBJ2-3
clone_size: -
d_call: -
v_call: TRBV20-1
cdr3_nt: TGCAGTGGTAAATACACAGATACGCAGTATTTT
cdr3_aa: CSGKYTDTQYF

j_call: TRBJ2-1
clone_size: -
d_call: TRBD2
v_call: TRBV9
cdr3_nt: TGTGCCAGCAGCGTTCTAGCGGGAGACAATGAGCAGTTCTTC
cdr3_aa: CASSVLAGDNEQFF

j_call: TRBJ1-1
clone_size: once
d_call: TRBD1
v_call: TRBV14
cdr3_nt: TGTGCCAGCAGCCAAGATCTGGGACAGATAAACACTGAAGCTTTCTTT
cdr3_aa: CASSQDLGQINTEAFF

j_call: TRBJ2-2
clone_size: -
d_call: TRBD2
v_call: TRBV7-2
cdr3_nt: TGTGCCAGCAGCCCGAGACCTGGGACTAGGCCCGGGGAGCTGTTTTTT
cdr3_aa: CASSPRPGTRPGELFF

j_call: TRBJ2-2
clone_size: -
d_call: -
v_call: TRBV27
cdr3_nt: TGTGCCAGCAGAACCGGGACTTCGAACACCGGGGAGCTGTTTTTT
cdr3_aa: CASRTGTSNTGELFF

j_call: TRBJ2-4
clone_size: -
d_call: -
v_call: TRBV28
cdr3_nt: TGTGCCAGCAGCCGTGTGGGTTGGATTCAGTACTTC
cdr3_aa: CASSRVGWIQYF

j_call: TRBJ1-1
clone_size: -
d_call: -
v_call: TRBV7-2
cdr3_nt: TGTGCCAGCAGCCCTGTATTACGGGGAAACACTGAAGCTTTCTTT
cdr3_aa: CASSPVLRGNTEAFF

j_call: TRBJ2-7
clone_size: -
d_call: -
v_call: TRBV19
cdr3_nt: TGTGCCAGTCAGAATAGACGGGGCTCCTACGAGCAGTACTTC
cdr3_aa: CASQNRRGSYEQYF

j_call: TRBJ2-3
clone_size: -
d_call: -
v_call: TRBV28
cdr3_nt: TGTGCCAGCAGGTCCTCAGGGCCTTCCACCACAGATACGCAGTATTTT
cdr3_aa: CASRSSGPSTTDTQYF

j_call: TRBJ2-7
clone_size: -
d_call: -
v_call: TRBV5-1
cdr3_nt: TGCGCCAGCAGCTTGGCCAGTAACGAGCAGTACTTC
cdr3_aa: CASSLASNEQYF

j_call: TRBJ2-7
clone_size: -
d_call: -
v_call: TRBV5-1
cdr3_nt: TGCGCCAGCAGCTTGGGGACAGTCTACGAGCAGTACTTC
cdr3_aa: CASSLGTVYEQYF

j_call: TRBJ1-5
clone_size: once
d_call: TRBD1
v_call: TRBV7-2
cdr3_nt: TGTGCCAGCAGCTTAGTGGTAGGACAGGGGAATCAGCCCCAGCATTTT
cdr3_aa: CASSLVVGQGNQPQHF

j_call: TRBJ1-1
clone_size: -
d_call: -
v_call: TRBV5-1
cdr3_nt: TGCGCCAGCAGCTCGCAGGCGGGGGGGAGTTTTAGTTTGGGCACTGAAGCTTTCTTT
cdr3_aa: CASSSQAGGSFSLGTEAFF

j_call: TRBJ1-4
clone_size: -
d_call: -
v_call: TRBV2
cdr3_nt: TGTGCCAGCAGTGAAGTTAGGGGGGGTGAAAAACTGTTTTTT
cdr3_aa: CASSEVRGGEKLFF

j_call: TRBJ1-1
clone_size: -
d_call: -
v_call: TRBV11-2
cdr3_nt: TGTGCCAGCAGCTTTGGACGGAACACTGAAGCTTTCTTT
cdr3_aa: CASSFGRNTEAFF

j_call: TRBJ2-3
clone_size: -
d_call: -
v_call: TRBV5-6
cdr3_nt: TGTGCCAGCAGCCACCGCCGAGATACGCAGTATTTT
cdr3_aa: CASSHRRDTQYF

j_call: TRBJ2-7
clone_size: -
d_call: -
v_call: TRBV6-5
cdr3_nt: TGTGCCAGCGGTGACTCCCTAGGAATTTGGGAGCAGTACTTC
cdr3_aa: CASGDSLGIWEQYF

j_call: TRBJ2-7
clone_size: -
d_call: -
v_call: TRBV11-3
cdr3_nt: TGTGCCAGCAGCTCCCCCCCGGGAAGACACGAGCAGTACTTC
cdr3_aa: CASSSPPGRHEQYF

j_call: TRBJ1-5
clone_size: -
d_call: -
v_call: TRBV7-2
cdr3_nt: TGTGCCAGCAGCTCGGGACCCAATCAGCCCCAGCATTTT
cdr3_aa: CASSSGPNQPQHF

j_call: TRBJ1-5
clone_size: -
d_call: -
v_call: TRBV30
cdr3_nt: TGTGCCTGGAGTGTATTGGGTCCATCCAATCAGCCCCAGCATTTT
cdr3_aa: CAWSVLGPSNQPQHF

j_call: TRBJ1-3
clone_size: -
d_call: -
v_call: TRBV28
cdr3_nt: TGTGCCAGCAGTAGGATGGAAACTACCACTGGAAACACCATATATTTT
cdr3_aa: CASSRMETTTGNTIYF

j_call: TRBJ1-2
clone_size: -
d_call: TRBD1
v_call: TRBV18
cdr3_nt: TGTGCCAGCTCACCGGGGGGACCGGGACAGAGTTTCTATGGCTACACCTTC
cdr3_aa: CASSPGGPGQSFYGYTF

j_call: TRBJ2-7
clone_size: -
d_call: -
v_call: TRBV6-1
cdr3_nt: TGTGCCAGCAGTGGCCCCCGACATACCAATTACGAGCAGTACTTC
cdr3_aa: CASSGPRHTNYEQYF

j_call: TRBJ1-4
clone_size: -
d_call: TRBD1
v_call: TRBV28
cdr3_nt: TGTGCCAGCAGTACCTTCGGGACAGGGACAACTAATGAAAAACTGTTTTTT
cdr3_aa: CASSTFGTGTTNEKLFF

j_call: TRBJ1-1
clone_size: -
d_call: TRBD1
v_call: TRBV2
cdr3_nt: TGTGCCAGCAGTCGACAGGGGGAGAACACTGAAGCTTTCTTT
cdr3_aa: CASSRQGENTEAFF

j_call: TRBJ2-1
clone_size: few
d_call: TRBD1
v_call: TRBV23-1
cdr3_nt: TGCGCCAGCAGCCCCTGGGACAGGGCGAACGATGAGCAGTTCTTC
cdr3_aa: CASSPWDRANDEQFF

j_call: TRBJ2-1
clone_size: -
d_call: -
v_call: TRBV28
cdr3_nt: TGTGCCAGCAGTTTCCTCAATGAGCAGTTCTTC
cdr3_aa: CASSFLNEQFF

j_call: TRBJ1-1
clone_size: -
d_call: TRBD1
v_call: TRBV28
cdr3_nt: TGTGCCAGCAGTTCGACAGGGGGCGTGACTGAAGCTTTCTTT
cdr3_aa: CASSSTGGVTEAFF

j_call: TRBJ2-3
clone_size: -
d_call: -
v_call: TRBV14
cdr3_nt: TGTGCCAGCAGCCAAGATAGGGGCTGGAGCACGCAGTATTTT
cdr3_aa: CASSQDRGWSTQYF

j_call: TRBJ2-5
clone_size: -
d_call: -
v_call: TRBV7-3
cdr3_nt: TGTGCCAGCAGCCCAATAGTAGGGGTGGGACAAGAGACCCAGTACTTC
cdr3_aa: CASSPIVGVGQETQYF

j_call: TRBJ1-1
clone_size: -
d_call: -
v_call: TRBV11-1
cdr3_nt: TGTGCCAGCAGCTTATCAGGGAGTAGAACTGAAGCTTTCTTT
cdr3_aa: CASSLSGSRTEAFF

j_call: TRBJ2-5
clone_size: -
d_call: TRBD1
v_call: TRBV2
cdr3_nt: TGTGCCAGCACCCCCCAGGGGGCGGGGGAGACCCAGTACTTC
cdr3_aa: CASTPQGAGETQYF

j_call: TRBJ1-5
clone_size: few
d_call: TRBD1
v_call: TRBV29-1
cdr3_nt: TGCAGCGTCTCCGGGACAGAAGATCAGCCCCAGCATTTT
cdr3_aa: CSVSGTEDQPQHF

j_call: TRBJ2-1
clone_size: -
d_call: -
v_call: TRBV30
cdr3_nt: TGTGCCTGGAGTGTAAGGCAGTTCAATGAGCAGTTCTTC
cdr3_aa: CAWSVRQFNEQFF

j_call: TRBJ1-1
clone_size: -
d_call: -
v_call: TRBV2
cdr3_nt: TGTGCCAGCAGCGAGGAGGGACTGCTTGAAGCTTTCTTT
cdr3_aa: CASSEEGLLEAFF

j_call: TRBJ1-1
clone_size: -
d_call: -
v_call: TRBV2
cdr3_nt: TGTGCCAGCAGTGAGGGGAGTAGGGAGACTGAAGCTTTCTTT
cdr3_aa: CASSEGSRETEAFF

j_call: TRBJ2-1
clone_size: -
d_call: -
v_call: TRBV13
cdr3_nt: TGTGCCAGCAGCTTAGGCCCTACTAATGAGCAGTTCTTC
cdr3_aa: CASSLGPTNEQFF